One and the same sample provided the 25 T cell receptor beta chains below, sequenced in a study of blood T cell repertoires in COVID-19. Produced via immunoSEQ multiplex PCR; TCRdb's table is partial and in-frame only. The table records some 68,000 clones, roughly nine tenths of them present only once. Material: peripheral blood. Receptors originate from a woman in her forties or fifties with COVID-19, enrolled during active disease.

The chain combines TRBV4-2 with TRBJ2-3; 13 nucleotides match TRBD2. The germline V gene has CDR1 LGHNA and CDR2 YNFKEQ. This CDR3 has 16 residues. V shed 5 bases and J 5 bases; nucleotides not matched to a gene: 7. Written as DNA, the CDR3 is TGTGCCAGCAGCGAACTAGCGGGAGGGCCGGGAGATACGCAGTATTTT. Protein: CASSELAGGPGDTQYF.

V gene TRBV4-1 combines with J gene TRBJ2-1; no reliable D call. Looked up from germline, CDR1 is MGHRA and CDR2 is YSYEKL. V lost 4 bases and J lost 10, with 17 bases in between. This CDR3 region has 14 residues. CDR3 residues: CASSLFLPSGEQFF. CDR3 coding DNA: TGCGCCAGCAGCCTCTTCCTCCCTAGTGGGGAGCAGTTCTTC.

This chain links TRBV4-2 with TRBJ2-1, with 7 nucleotides matching TRBD2. Germline V gives CDR1 LGHNA, CDR2 YNFKEQ. V lost 1 base, J lost 2 bases, and 5 bases stayed unmatched. CDR3 length equals 16 residues. Here the CDR3 reads CASSQAGGGTYNEQFF. In DNA form, the CDR3 reads TGTGCCAGCAGCCAAGCGGGAGGCGGGACCTACAATGAGCAGTTCTTC.

This sequence joins TRBV6-5 and TRBJ1-1; tentative D call: TRBD1 (5 bases). Trimming cost V 2 bases and J 1 base, with 14 bases left between them. The CDR3 runs to 16 residues. The germline CDR1 and CDR2 sequences are MNHEY and SVGAGI. CDR3 amino acids: CASSYRRAGGNTEAFF. The CDR3, as DNA: TGTGCCAGCAGTTACCGCAGGGCGGGGGGGAACACTGAAGCTTTCTTT.

The genes are TRBV19 and TRBJ1-5; D gene ambiguous. Germline CDR1 reads LNHDA; CDR2 reads SQIVND (reference sequence). V lost 2 bases and J 1 base, leaving 9 bases between the germline ends. The CDR3 spans 15 residues. The CDR3 bases are TGTGCCAGTAGTATAATGAGCGGAAGCAATCAGCCCCAGCATTTT. Its translation is CASSIMSGSNQPQHF.

This clone turned up a few times. This chain links TRBV4-1 with TRBJ2-3; 7 nucleotides align to TRBD2. The CDR3 runs 16 residues. J lost 2 bases, V lost 1 base, and 6 bases had no gene match. The germline V gene has CDR1 MGHRA and CDR2 YSYEKL. The CDR3, as DNA: TGCGCCAGCAGCCAAGGGCCTAGCGGTTACACAGATACGCAGTATTTT. It codes for CASSQGPSGYTDTQYF.

The chain has TRBV30 and TRBJ2-1, with TRBD2 identical over 7 bases. This CDR3 spans 12 amino acids. The germline CDR1 and CDR2 sequences are GTSNPN and SVGIG (reference sequence). The J segment lost 11 bases and the V segment lost 1 base, leaving 5 bases of the junction unmatched. For the CDR3, the DNA is TGTGCCTGGAGTGGGGAAGCGGGAAAGCAGTTCTTC. Translation: CAWSGEAGKQFF.

This clone has a handful of counts. The chain recombines TRBV3-1 (or the pseudogene TRBV3-2) with TRBJ1-4, with 8 bases fitting TRBD1. Germline CDR1 reads LGHDT; CDR2 reads YNNKEL (reference sequence). This CDR3 region has 15 residues. V lost 1 base, J lost 8 bases, and 6 bases stayed unmatched. CDR3 nucleotide sequence: TGTGCCAGCAGCCAAGCCCAGGGGGCAATCGAAAAACTGTTTTTT. Protein sequence: CASSQAQGAIEKLFF.

This clone has just one count. This sequence joins TRBV7-2 and TRBJ2-2, with TRBD1 matching 9 bases. The CDR3 is 16 amino acids. Per the germline V gene, CDR1 is SGHTA and CDR2 is FQGNSA. The V gene end was trimmed by 3 bases and the J gene end by 4 bases; junction bases not matched to a gene: 6. In DNA form, the CDR3 reads TGTGCCAGCAGCTTGGGACAGGGTGTAGGCACCGGGGAGCTGTTTTTT. Residues: CASSLGQGVGTGELFF. The full variable domain, its missing parts supplied by reference TRBV7-2 and TRBJ2-2, is GAGVSQSPSNKVTEKGKDVELRCDPISGHTALYWYRQSLGQGLEFLIYFQGNSAPDKSGLPSDRFSAERTGGSVSTLTIQRTQQEDSAVYLCASSLGQGVGTGELFFGEGSRLTVL.

The V and J genes are TRBV18 and TRBJ1-1; D unresolved. This CDR3 is built from 12 residues. Germline V gives CDR1 KGHSH, CDR2 LQKENI. Trimming took 6 bases from V and 6 from J, leaving 11 bases between them. The CDR3 loop reads CASSPSGAEAFF. CDR3 bases: TGTGCCAGCTCCCCTTCCGGTGCTGAAGCTTTCTTT. Full variable domain (rest looked up from reference TRBV18 and TRBJ1-1): NAGVMQNPRHLVRRRGQEARLRCSPMKGHSHVYWYRQLPEEGLKFMVYLQKENIIDESGMPKERFSAEFPKEGPSILRIQQVVRGDSAAYFCASSPSGAEAFFGQGTRLTVV.

This chain links TRBV5-1 with TRBJ2-7; a weak D match, TRBD1 (6 bases). The V and J ends lost 4 bases and 0 bases respectively, with 17 bases between them. Germline CDR1 reads SGHRS; CDR2 reads YFSETQ. There are 16 residues in the CDR3. The CDR3 reads CASSPLTGPSSYEQYF. CDR3 sequence (DNA): TGCGCCAGCAGCCCACTGACAGGTCCTAGCTCCTACGAGCAGTACTTC. The whole variable domain, filled in from reference TRBV5-1 and TRBJ2-7, reads KAGVTQTPRYLIKTRGQQVTLSCSPISGHRSVSWYQQTPGQGLQFLFEYFSETQRNKGNFPGRFSGRQFSNSRSEMNVSTLELGDSALYLCASSPLTGPSSYEQYFGPGTRLTVT.

V and J are TRBV27 and TRBJ2-2; TRBD1 agrees at 11 bases. The CDR3 is 15 amino acids. Germline values: CDR1 MNHEY, CDR2 SMNVEV (reference sequence). The ends lost 9 bases at V and 3 bases at J; junction bases unmatched: 6. CDR3 amino acids: CASSDRGRDTGELFF. The CDR3 DNA reads as TGTGCCAGTTCGGACAGGGGGCGAGACACCGGGGAGCTGTTTTTT.

The CDR3 bases are TGTGCCAGTAGTACCCAACCGACAGTTGGGAAAACTGAAGCTTTCTTT. It translates to CASSTQPTVGKTEAFF. The rearrangement joins TRBV19 to TRBJ1-1; D perhaps matches TRBD1 (5 bases). The CDR3 is 16 amino acids. Deletions cut 4 bases from V and 5 bases from J, with 20 bases between. Germline-derived CDR1 and CDR2 are LNHDA and SQIVND (reference sequence). Complete variable domain (other parts from reference TRBV19 and TRBJ1-1): DGGITQSPKYLFRKEGQNVTLSCEQNLNHDAMYWYRQDPGQGLRLIYYSQIVNDFQKGDIAEGYSVSREKKESFPLTVTSAQKNPTAFYLCASSTQPTVGKTEAFFGQGTRLTVV.

The chain joins TRBV7-9 to TRBJ1-2, with 9 nucleotides matching TRBD1. The CDR3 consists of 16 residues. V was clipped by 4 bases and J by 0 bases; unmatched bases: 6. The germline V gene encodes CDR1 SEHNR and CDR2 FQNEAQ (reference sequence). The CDR3 nucleotides are TGTGCCAGCAGCTCCGGGACAGGGTTGTCTAACTATGGCTACACCTTC. This gives the protein CASSSGTGLSNYGYTF.

This clone was seen only a few times. The chain employs TRBV29-1 and TRBJ1-2, with D perhaps matching TRBD1 (5 bases). This CDR3 spans 13 amino acids. V gave up 4 bases and J gave up 4 bases, with 13 bases separating them. Germline CDR1 SQVTM, CDR2 ANQGSEA. In nucleotides, the CDR3 is TGCAGCGTTGGAGAGGGTCAGGGCTATGGCTACACCTTC. Its protein is CSVGEGQGYGYTF.

This clone was seen just once. This chain connects TRBV7-3 to TRBJ1-1; TRBD1 is a possible D gene (6 bases). The CDR3 spans 19 residues. V lost 4 bases, J lost 0 bases, and 24 bases lay in between. In germline, CDR1 is SGHTA, CDR2 FQGTGA. The CDR3 here is CASSSTSIGGLPMNTEAFF. DNA for the CDR3: TGTGCCAGCAGCTCAACCAGCATCGGGGGGCTTCCCATGAACACTGAAGCTTTCTTT.

The CDR3 spells CSVADRNTYNEQFF. In nucleotides, the CDR3 is TGCAGCGTGGCTGACAGGAATACCTACAATGAGCAGTTCTTC. This chain uses TRBV29-1 with TRBJ2-1; possibly TRBD1 for D (6 bases). Germline V lookup: CDR1 SQVTM, CDR2 ANQGSEA. The CDR3 extends over 14 amino acids. Trimming stripped 6 bases from V and 2 bases from J, with 14 bases between.

J is TRBJ1-1 and V is TRBV28, with D possibly matching TRBD1 (6 bases). The CDR3 is 16 residues long. V was cut by 3 bases and J by 6 bases, with 20 bases left in between. Looked up from germline, CDR1 is MDHEN and CDR2 is SYDVKM. The chain's CDR3 is CASSFRGPRIGAEAFF. The CDR3 bases are TGTGCCAGCAGTTTCAGGGGACCCCGAATAGGTGCTGAAGCTTTCTTT.

The rearrangement uses TRBV6-5 and TRBJ1-1; D is ambiguous. In germline, CDR1 is MNHEY, CDR2 SVGAGI. This CDR3 region has 13 residues. V was clipped by 6 bases and J by 0 bases, with 8 bases between them. The CDR3, as DNA: TGTGCCAGCAGGAGGTTTATGAACACTGAAGCTTTCTTT. It translates to CASRRFMNTEAFF.

This clone came up a few times. The chain combines TRBV18 with TRBJ1-3, with 8 bases matching TRBD1. This CDR3 is built from 16 residues. V trimming: 6 bases; J trimming: 2 bases; junction bases outside the gene matches: 9. The germline gives CDR1 KGHSH, CDR2 LQKENI. As DNA, the CDR3 is TGTGCCAGCTCCCTTGGACAGGGATGGACTGGAAACACCATATATTTT. Translation gives CASSLGQGWTGNTIYF.

V usage is TRBV18 and J usage is TRBJ2-7, with D perhaps matching TRBD2 (6 bases). Germline lookup yields CDR1 KGHSH and CDR2 LQKENI. This CDR3 contains 19 residues. V was pared by 6 bases and J by 4 bases, with 31 bases between. In DNA, the CDR3 is TGTGCCAGCTCGTCCCGAGGAGGGGCCGGGGCTAGCCTCGTATACGAGCAGTACTTC. Translation gives CASSSRGGAGASLVYEQYF.

This clone was detected once. The CDR3 loop reads CAWSAGTGYTF. CDR3 sequence (DNA): TGTGCCTGGAGTGCCGGGACAGGGTATACCTTC. V gene TRBV30 combines with J gene TRBJ1-2; 9 bases map to TRBD1. The CDR3 loop spans 11 amino acids. Germline values: CDR1 GTSNPN, CDR2 SVGIG (reference sequence). Trimming at V came to 1 base and at J to 14 bases, leaving 5 bases not matched to a gene. Full variable domain (missing parts from reference TRBV30 and TRBJ1-2): SQTIHQWPATLVQPVGSPLSLECTVEGTSNPNLYWYRQAAGRGLQLLFYSVGIGQISSEVPQNLSASRPQDRQFILSSKKLLLSDSGFYLCAWSAGTGYTFGSGTRLTVV.

The genes are TRBV5-4 and TRBJ2-7; TRBD2 agrees at 8 bases. CDR1 is SGHNT and CDR2 is YYREEE in the germline V gene (reference sequence). V shed 4 bases, J shed 2 bases, and the junction held 8 bases outside the gene matches. CDR3 size: 15 residues. The CDR3: CASSPGLAGTYEQYF. CDR3 DNA: TGTGCCAGCAGCCCTGGACTAGCAGGGACCTACGAGCAGTACTTC.

The chain combines TRBV2 with TRBJ2-3; the match to TRBD1 covers 8 bases. The V segment lost 6 bases and the J segment 1 base; nucleotides outside the gene matches: 24. This CDR3 region has 21 residues. Germline-derived CDR1 and CDR2 are SNHLY and FYNNEI. The CDR3 spells CASSATWTGSKRRDRTDTQYF. The DNA of the CDR3 is TGTGCCAGCAGCGCGACCTGGACAGGGTCCAAAAGGAGGGACCGCACAGATACGCAGTATTTT.

As for this clone: This CDR3 is also generated by other DNA sequences in the sample. The gene calls are TRBV30 and TRBJ2-7; D uncertain. This CDR3 has 11 residues. Trimming pared 1 base from V and 2 bases from J, leaving 3 bases between. The V gene's germline CDR1 is GTSNPN and CDR2 SVGIG (reference sequence). The CDR3 protein is CAWSDTYEQYF. In DNA, the CDR3 is TGTGCCTGGAGTGATACCTACGAGCAGTACTTC.